These T cell receptor beta chains were read from a single sample in a study of shared clonotypes between healthy human individuals. Some clones are missing from TCRdb's copy, which holds only in-frame ones; the method was immunoSEQ multiplex PCR. The sample includes some 2,500,000 clones, around 92% of them seen just once. Specimen: naive CD4+ T cells from PBMCs. These receptors were obtained from a man aged 18 to 30 in good health. Some clones in this sample may be carry-over from other donors' samples. Each CDR3 is given with its conserved first and last residue. A D gene is named only where the DNA matches it firmly. Expanded clones get a size class; other rows say once, few or many, or leave the size out.

D	size	V	J	CDR3	DNA
TRBD2	NA	TRBV14	TRBJ2-1	CASSELSGRARNEQFF	TGTGCCAGCAGCGAACTTAGCGGGAGGGCCCGTAATGAGCAGTTCTTC
TRBD2	NA	TRBV28	TRBJ2-7	CASSGGLAGVGWHEQYF	TGTGCCAGCAGCGGCGGACTAGCGGGAGTCGGTTGGCACGAGCAGTACTTC
TRBD1	once	TRBV6-6	TRBJ2-1	CASSVGQGATNEQFF	TGTGCCAGCAGTGTTGGACAGGGGGCGACGAATGAGCAGTTCTTC
NA	once	TRBV9	TRBJ1-2	CASSAGPTANYGYTF	TGTGCCAGCAGCGCGGGCCCTACTGCAAACTATGGCTACACCTTC
TRBD1	NA	TRBV11-2	TRBJ1-5	CASRSGQGVYQPQHF	TGTGCCAGCAGGTCTGGACAGGGTGTATATCAGCCCCAGCATTTT
TRBD1	NA	TRBV10-3	TRBJ1-4	CAIIGQGPEKLFF	TGTGCCATCATTGGACAGGGCCCTGAAAAACTGTTTTTT
TRBD1	NA	TRBV19	TRBJ2-7	CASKFGQGSSYEQYF	TGTGCCAGTAAATTCGGACAGGGGAGCTCCTACGAGCAGTACTTC
NA	NA	TRBV7-3	TRBJ1-1	CASRSRHLNTEAFF	TGTGCCAGCAGGTCGCGACACCTGAACACTGAAGCTTTCTTT
NA	NA	TRBV5-1	TRBJ2-7	CASSLGQDYEQYF	TGCGCCAGCAGCTTGGGACAAGACTACGAGCAGTACTTC
TRBD2	NA	TRBV6-5	TRBJ2-1	CASSWSGGRYNEQFF	TGTGCCAGCAGTTGGAGCGGGGGCAGATACAATGAGCAGTTCTTC
NA	NA	TRBV29-1	TRBJ2-2	CSAGRGPTATGELFF	TGCAGCGCTGGTCGGGGCCCGACGGCCACCGGGGAGCTGTTTTTT
TRBD2	NA	TRBV7-2	TRBJ2-5	CASSLVGLADYKETQYF	TGTGCCAGCAGCTTAGTAGGGCTAGCGGACTATAAAGAGACCCAGTACTTC
NA	NA	TRBV6-1	TRBJ1-2	CASSEAGGGYGYTF	TGTGCCAGCAGTGAAGCCGGGGGTGGCTATGGCTACACCTTC
NA	once	TRBV14	TRBJ2-3	CASSQEDSSTQYF	TGTGCCAGCAGCCAGGAGGACTCATCCACGCAGTATTTT
NA	NA	TRBV25-1	TRBJ2-7	CASSLLREQYF	TGTGCCAGCAGTCTACTCCGAGAGCAGTACTTC
NA	few	TRBV29-1	TRBJ1-1	CSVEDGQLNTEAFF	TGCAGCGTTGAAGATGGCCAGCTGAACACTGAAGCTTTCTTT
NA	NA	TRBV27	TRBJ2-3	CASSFIGTDTQYF	TGTGCCAGCAGTTTTATAGGGACAGATACGCAGTATTTT
TRBD2	NA	TRBV9	TRBJ2-1	CASSATSGAFYNEQFF	TGTGCCAGCAGCGCGACTAGCGGGGCTTTCTACAATGAGCAGTTCTTC
NA	NA	TRBV7-9	TRBJ2-5	CASSSIVVGRETQYF	TGTGCCAGCAGCAGCATAGTTGTCGGTAGGGAGACCCAGTACTTC
NA	once	TRBV29-1	TRBJ2-1	CSVKEPYNEQFF	TGCAGCGTTAAGGAGCCCTACAATGAGCAGTTCTTC
NA	NA	TRBV6-1	TRBJ2-1	CASSEDVAGQFF	TGTGCCAGCAGTGAAGACGTTGCCGGGCAGTTCTTC
NA	NA	TRBV21-1	TRBJ2-4	CASSKRGGKRLPIQYF	TGTGCCAGCAGCAAGAGAGGGGGCAAGAGGTTACCCATTCAGTACTTC
TRBD2	NA	TRBV2	TRBJ2-3	CASRGPSGRRGPSSTDTQYF	TGTGCCAGCAGGGGACCTAGCGGGAGAAGGGGGCCTTCTAGCACAGATACGCAGTATTTT
TRBD2	NA	TRBV9	TRBJ2-1	CASSVEVGTSGRAGGSEQFF	TGTGCCAGCAGCGTAGAGGTGGGGACTAGCGGGAGGGCCGGAGGTAGTGAGCAGTTCTTC
NA	NA	TRBV9	TRBJ2-7	CASSVEWLASYEQYF	TGTGCCAGCAGCGTAGAGTGGCTAGCTAGTTACGAGCAGTACTTC
TRBD2	few	TRBV30	TRBJ2-7	CAWSRGSSYEQYF	TGTGCCTGGAGTCGCGGGAGCTCCTACGAGCAGTACTTC
NA	NA	TRBV9	TRBJ2-1	CASSGALGGTEQFF	TGTGCCAGCAGTGGGGCCTTGGGTGGGACCGAGCAGTTCTTC